The next 14 T cell receptor beta chains were all read from a single sample in a study of Graves' ophthalmopathy and Graves' hyperthyroidism. Researchers took RNA transcripts and amplified TCR beta CDR3 regions from them. The workflow started with a first-round RT-PCR run with HTBI primers and then moved on to a second-round multiplex PCR. TCRdb recomputed calls from the multiplex PCR reads with MiXCR, one row per CDR3 protein. Of just over 600,000 distinct CDR3 sequences in the sample, about 20% were seen once. The sample comprised peripheral blood. The receptors were sampled from a woman aged 18-29 years with stable Graves' hyperthyroidism. Some clones in this sample may be carry-over from other donors' samples.

This clonotype was observed a handful of times. The rearrangement joins TRBV7-8 to TRBJ2-2; 7 nucleotides match TRBD2. Germline CDR1 is SGHVS and CDR2 is FQNEAQ. CDR3 length: 17 amino acids. V lost 1 base and J lost 4; bases outside the gene matches: 9. DNA of the CDR3: TGTGCCAGCAGCTTAGTAATACAGGCTAGCGGCACCGGGGAGCTGTTTTTT. Translated: CASSLVIQASGTGELFF.

Concerning this clonotype itself: This CDR3 is missing its conserved last phenylalanine or tryptophan, likely due to a read error. This chain links TRBV6-1 with TRBJ1-2; D remains unclear. V gave up 4 bases and J gave up 4 bases, with 7 bases separating them. CDR1 and CDR2 from the germline V gene are MNHNS and SASEGT. The CDR3 length is 12 residues. CDR3 residues: CASSGQSYGYTV. The CDR3 DNA follows: TGTGCCAGCAGTGGTCAGTCCTATGGCTACACCGTC.

J is TRBJ2-7 and V is TRBV7-2; no firm D call. Germline loops: CDR1 SGHTA, CDR2 FQGNSA. V was clipped by 1 base and J by 5 bases, with 9 bases between them. The CDR3 sequence is 13 residues long. CDR3 amino acids: CASSLELFHEQYF. CDR3 DNA: TGTGCCAGCAGCTTAGAGCTGTTCCACGAGCAGTACTTC.

This clonotype was observed many times. This chain links TRBV6-1 with TRBJ1-3, with no clear D. The CDR3 extends over 15 amino acids. CDR1 MNHNS and CDR2 SASEGT come from the germline V gene. Trimming pared 4 bases from V and 0 bases from J, leaving 10 bases between. This CDR3 is CASSVDRTSGNTIYF. DNA of the CDR3: TGTGCCAGCAGTGTGGACCGAACCTCTGGAAACACCATATATTTT.

About this clonotype itself: A much larger clone is a single base away; this may be a read error. V gene TRBV27 combines with J gene TRBJ2-7; D uncertain. Germline values: CDR1 MNHEY, CDR2 SMNVEV (reference sequence). The length of the CDR3 is 11 residues. V shed 3 bases and J shed 6 bases, with 6 bases lying between them. CDR3 loop: CASSFSGEQYV. CDR3 coding DNA: TGTGCCAGCAGTTTTTCCGGCGAGCAGTACGTC.

The J gene is TRBJ2-5, the V gene TRBV6-1, with 7 nucleotides matching TRBD1. Germline loops: CDR1 MNHNS, CDR2 SASEGT. V was pared by 6 bases and J by 5 bases, with 12 bases of the junction left unmatched. This CDR3 comprises 15 residues. The CDR3 DNA reads TGTGCCAGCAGGGGATCGACAGGGTTGGCGGAGACCCAGTACTTC. This encodes CASRGSTGLAETQYF.

This clonotype was seen more than once but under ten times. The CDR3 region is CASSVETGSGETQYF. In DNA form, the CDR3 reads TGTGCCAGCAGCGTAGAGACAGGGTCAGGGGAGACCCAGTACTTC. V and J are TRBV9 and TRBJ2-5; 7 nucleotides align to TRBD1. Germline V gene data show CDR1 as SGDLS and CDR2 as YYNGEE. V trimming: 0 bases; J trimming: 5 bases; junction bases outside the gene matches: 7. CDR3 length: 15 amino acids.

The chain joins TRBV3-1 to TRBJ1-1; a weak D match, TRBD1 (6 bases). Germline V lookup: CDR1 LGHDT, CDR2 YNNKEL (reference sequence). The V end lost 4 bases, the J end lost 2 bases, and 11 bases lay between the germline ends. The CDR3 is 14 residues long. CDR3 nucleotides: TGTGCCAGCAGCCTAATGGACAGTAACACTGAAGCTTTCTTT. This encodes CASSLMDSNTEAFF. The complete variable domain, with remaining parts taken from reference TRBV3-1 and TRBJ1-1, reads DTAVSQTPKYLVTQMGNDKSIKCEQNLGHDTMYWYKQDSKKFLKIMFSYNNKELIINETVPNRFSPKSPDKAHLNLHINSLELGDSAVYFCASSLMDSNTEAFFGQGTRLTVV.

In its sample, this clonotype was seen many times. The V gene is TRBV12-3 or TRBV12-4, the J gene TRBJ2-7; 7 bases map to TRBD2. V was pared by 5 bases and J by 7 bases, with 17 bases of the junction left unmatched. The CDR3 covers 16 residues. For the CDR3, the DNA is TGTGCCAGCAGTGGACTAGAGCGGGGCGCCGAGGGGGAGCAGTACTTC. This codes for CASSGLERGAEGEQYF.

This clonotype occurred many times. The rearrangement uses TRBV6-1 and TRBJ2-7; TRBD2 agrees at 7 bases. The CDR3 is 14 residues long. V dropped 4 bases and J dropped 6; count of bases not matched to a gene: 9. Germline V gene lookup returns CDR1 MNHNS and CDR2 SASEGT. The CDR3 region is CASSVWTSSAEQYF. CDR3 DNA: TGTGCCAGCAGTGTCTGGACTAGTTCGGCCGAGCAGTACTTC.

There are many counts of this clonotype. The chain couples TRBV20-1 to TRBJ1-1, with D unclear. The CDR3 has 14 residues. V was cut by 5 bases and J by 5 bases, with 18 bases left in between. From germline, CDR1 is DFQATT and CDR2 SNEGSKA (reference sequence). CDR3 nucleotide sequence: TGCAGTGCTCCCGGAGCGGGATGGAGGACTGAAGCTTTCTTT. It yields the protein CSAPGAGWRTEAFF.

CDR3 loop: CASSRGGGRLSYEQYF. CDR3 bases: TGTGCCAGCAGTCGAGGGGGCGGCCGATTGAGCTACGAGCAGTACTTC. This sequence joins TRBV6-1 and TRBJ2-7, with 7 bases fitting TRBD1. Germline V gives CDR1 MNHNS, CDR2 SASEGT. The CDR3 loop spans 16 amino acids. J was trimmed by 3 bases and V by 5 bases; bases with no gene match: 13.

V is TRBV15 and J is TRBJ1-3; 7 bases match TRBD1. The CDR3 is 14 residues long. J was trimmed by 2 bases and V by 5 bases; bases with no gene match: 3. Looked up from germline, CDR1 is LNHNV and CDR2 is YYDKDF (reference sequence). The CDR3 protein is CATSGGQAGNTIYF. DNA of the CDR3: TGTGCCACCAGCGGAGGACAGGCTGGAAACACCATATATTTT.

This clonotype showed up many times. This chain uses TRBV6-2 or TRBV6-3 with TRBJ2-7; D uncertain. V was trimmed by 0 bases and J by 6 bases, leaving 9 bases between them. This CDR3 is 13 amino acids long. The germline gives CDR1 MNHEY, CDR2 SVGEGT. This CDR3 reads CASSYSTPSEQYF. CDR3 DNA sequence: TGTGCCAGCAGTTACTCGACTCCCTCCGAGCAGTACTTC.